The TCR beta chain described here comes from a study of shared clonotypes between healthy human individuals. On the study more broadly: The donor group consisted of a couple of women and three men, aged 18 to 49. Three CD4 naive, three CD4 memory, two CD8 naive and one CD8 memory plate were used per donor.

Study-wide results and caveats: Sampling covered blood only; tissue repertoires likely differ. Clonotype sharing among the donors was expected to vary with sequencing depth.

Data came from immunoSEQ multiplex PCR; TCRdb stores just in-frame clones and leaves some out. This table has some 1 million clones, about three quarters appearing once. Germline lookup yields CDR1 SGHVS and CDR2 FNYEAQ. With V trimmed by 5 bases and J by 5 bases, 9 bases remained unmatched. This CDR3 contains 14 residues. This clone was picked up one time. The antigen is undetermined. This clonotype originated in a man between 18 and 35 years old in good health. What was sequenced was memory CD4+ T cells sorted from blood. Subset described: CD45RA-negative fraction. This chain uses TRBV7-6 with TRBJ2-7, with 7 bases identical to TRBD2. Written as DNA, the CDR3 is TGTGCCAGCAGCCGGGGAGGGACTTATGACGAGCAGTACTTC. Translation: CASSRGGTYDEQYF.